This passage covers 31 T cell receptor beta chains from one sample sequenced in a study of cytomegalovirus exposure and HLA in healthy donors. Some clones are missing from TCRdb's copy, which holds only in-frame ones; the method was immunoSEQ multiplex PCR. Of 66,000 or so clones listed, around 97% are singletons. The sequencing sample was made of PBMCs. All receptors derive from a woman aged 18 to 35 in good health and CMV-seropositive.

The J gene is TRBJ2-2, the V gene TRBV6-1, with TRBD2 identical over 9 bases. The ends lost 2 bases at V and 4 bases at J; junction bases unmatched: 5. In germline, CDR1 is MNHNS, CDR2 SASEGT. The CDR3 is 16 residues long. CDR3 residues: CASSETGGRGTGELFF. Here the CDR3 DNA reads TGTGCCAGCAGTGAAACTGGCGGGAGGGGCACCGGGGAGCTGTTTTTT.

The V and J genes are TRBV5-4 and TRBJ1-2; 12 nucleotides match TRBD1. J lost 6 bases, V lost 5 bases, and 5 bases had no gene match. CDR1 and CDR2 from the germline V gene are SGHNT and YYREEE (reference sequence). This CDR3 spans 14 amino acids. CDR3 protein: CASRSGQGAHGYTF. The CDR3 nucleotides read TGTGCCAGCAGATCGGGACAGGGGGCGCATGGCTACACCTTC.

This sequence joins TRBV28 and TRBJ2-7, with 9 bases lining up with TRBD1. Trimming took 5 bases from V and 5 from J; bases not matched to a gene: 7. Germline-derived CDR1 and CDR2 are MDHEN and SYDVKM. The CDR3 spans 14 residues. CDR3 DNA: TGTGCCAGCAGTCCCGGGACAGGGTTAGACGAGCAGTACTTC. Protein sequence: CASSPGTGLDEQYF.

The chain links TRBV5-4 to TRBJ2-1; 8 bases line up with TRBD2. Trimming took 5 bases from V and 5 from J; bases not matched to a gene: 3. Germline assignment: CDR1 SGHNT and CDR2 YYREEE (reference sequence). The CDR3 has 13 amino acids. CDR3 amino acids: CASRNSGNNEQFF. CDR3 nucleotide sequence: TGTGCCAGCAGAAATAGCGGGAACAATGAGCAGTTCTTC.

This chain connects TRBV6-1 to TRBJ2-7; TRBD1 matches 9 bases. The CDR3 is made up of 13 amino acids. V lost 5 bases, J lost 6 bases, and 5 bases stayed unmatched. CDR1 MNHNS and CDR2 SASEGT come from the germline V gene. The CDR3 reads CASSPGQGREQYF. The DNA for the CDR3 is TGTGCCAGCAGTCCGGGACAGGGACGCGAGCAGTACTTC.

This chain links TRBV2 with TRBJ2-5; 11 bases fit TRBD2. This CDR3 is 16 amino acids long. Germline loops: CDR1 SNHLY, CDR2 FYNNEI. The V segment lost 0 bases and the J segment 6 bases; nucleotides outside the gene matches: 6. The CDR3 DNA reads TGTGCCAGCAGTGAAGCTTTAGCGGGAGGGGTAAAGACCCAGTACTTC. This gives the protein CASSEALAGGVKTQYF.

The chain employs TRBV28 and TRBJ2-2; 9 bases are shared with TRBD1. Germline loops: CDR1 MDHEN, CDR2 SYDVKM. This CDR3 has 15 amino acids. The trim removed 3 bases at V and 4 bases at J, leaving 3 bases unmatched. The CDR3 DNA is TGTGCCAGCAGTTTCCCGACAGGGGGCACCGGGGAGCTGTTTTTT. Its protein is CASSFPTGGTGELFF.

The chain carries TRBV9 and TRBJ1-1; unclear D gene. V dropped 4 bases and J dropped 5 bases, with 12 bases sitting between them. In germline, CDR1 is SGDLS, CDR2 YYNGEE. The CDR3 contains 13 residues. The CDR3 nucleotides are TGTGCCAGCAGCCCACCCTTAGTTACTGAAGCTTTCTTT. Translating it yields CASSPPLVTEAFF.

The V gene is TRBV5-1, the J gene TRBJ2-3; D gene unclear. Per the germline V gene, CDR1 is SGHRS and CDR2 is YFSETQ. The V end was cut by 5 bases, the J end by 3 bases, with 10 bases between. The CDR3 is 13 amino acids. The CDR3 spells CASRAATTDTQYF. The CDR3 DNA follows: TGCGCCAGCAGGGCAGCGACTACAGATACGCAGTATTTT.

The chain uses TRBV18 and TRBJ2-7; a possible D gene is TRBD1 (5 bases). V gave up 6 bases and J gave up 0 bases, with 12 bases separating them. CDR1 and CDR2 from the germline V gene are KGHSH and LQKENI. The CDR3 length is 14 residues. The CDR3 spells CASSPGPTSYEQYF. CDR3 nucleotides: TGTGCCAGCTCCCCAGGGCCTACCTCCTACGAGCAGTACTTC.

The sample holds one count of this clone. The chain recombines TRBV19 with TRBJ2-2, with D possibly TRBD1 on 6 matching bases. Germline CDR1 LNHDA, CDR2 SQIVND (reference sequence). The CDR3 is 15 residues long. Trimming cost V 5 bases and J 6 bases, with 16 bases left between them. The CDR3 protein is CASSDPSGVAGELFF. Here the CDR3 DNA reads TGTGCCAGTAGTGACCCTTCAGGGGTTGCCGGGGAGCTGTTTTTT.

This rearrangement joins TRBV6-4 to TRBJ2-3; 9 positions agree with TRBD1. Germline CDR1 and CDR2: MRHNA and SNTAGT. The CDR3 spans 15 residues. J was trimmed by 5 bases and V by 4 bases; bases with no gene match: 7. CDR3 sequence: CASSVSGTGKDTQYF. The CDR3 nucleotides are TGTGCCAGCAGTGTCTCCGGGACAGGGAAAGATACGCAGTATTTT.

The V and J genes are TRBV5-1 and TRBJ2-1, with D tentatively TRBD2 (5 bases). Trimming removed 4 bases from V and 0 bases from J, with 14 bases in between. Per germline, CDR1 SGHRS and CDR2 YFSETQ. This CDR3 is built from 16 residues. CDR3 in DNA: TGCGCCAGCAGCCGAGAGGGCCCGCCCTCCTACAATGAGCAGTTCTTC. Its protein product is CASSREGPPSYNEQFF.

The chain combines TRBV5-1 with TRBJ2-7, with 9 positions matching TRBD1. CDR3 length: 13 residues. J lost 5 bases, V lost 5 bases, and 5 bases had no gene match. Germline-derived CDR1 and CDR2 are SGHRS and YFSETQ. CDR3 in amino acids: CASSRDRVNEQYF. In DNA form, the CDR3 reads TGCGCCAGCAGTCGGGACAGGGTCAACGAGCAGTACTTC.

This clone was counted a single time. The V gene is TRBV13, the J gene TRBJ2-7, with unresolved D. V lost 5 bases to trimming and J lost 4 bases, with 18 bases between them. This CDR3 has 15 amino acids. Per germline, CDR1 PRHDT and CDR2 FYEKMQ (reference sequence). In DNA, the CDR3 is TGTGCCAGCAGCCACAGTCAGACAATCGTTTACGAGCAGTACTTC. Its protein is CASSHSQTIVYEQYF.

The gene calls are TRBV30 and TRBJ1-2; D remains unclear. Germline CDR1 reads GTSNPN; CDR2 reads SVGIG (reference sequence). CDR3 length: 13 amino acids. Trimming took 4 bases from V and 5 from J, leaving 14 bases between them. The CDR3 sequence: CAWNLKSSYGYTF. The DNA for the CDR3 is TGTGCCTGGAACCTAAAATCGTCATATGGCTACACCTTC.

The J gene is TRBJ1-3, the V gene TRBV6-6; D is uncertain. The V end lost 0 bases, the J end lost 0 bases, and 6 bases lay between the germline ends. The length of the CDR3 is 15 residues. Germline-derived CDR1 and CDR2 are MNHNY and SVGAGI (reference sequence). CDR3 coding DNA: TGTGCCAGCAGTTACTCGGTCGGCTCTGGAAACACCATATATTTT. It specifies CASSYSVGSGNTIYF.

The chain uses TRBV28 and TRBJ2-7; D perhaps matches TRBD1 (6 bases). CDR3 length: 14 residues. Per the germline V gene, CDR1 is MDHEN and CDR2 is SYDVKM. V was shortened by 7 bases and J by 2 bases, with 15 bases between the two germline ends. Here the CDR3 reads CASNIQGSPYEQYF. The CDR3 nucleotides read TGTGCCAGCAACATACAGGGAAGCCCCTACGAGCAGTACTTC.

The rearrangement uses TRBV5-1 and TRBJ1-2, with D possibly matching TRBD1 (6 bases). The V gene lost 0 bases and the J gene lost 4 bases, with 10 bases spanning the gap. Germline V gene lookup returns CDR1 SGHRS and CDR2 YFSETQ. This CDR3 contains 14 residues. The CDR3 coding sequence is TGCGCCAGCAGCTTGGGGGGGGGCTCCTATGGCTACACCTTC. Its protein product is CASSLGGGSYGYTF.

The chain has TRBV28 and TRBJ2-3; TRBD2 agrees at 13 bases. V shed 6 bases, J shed 3 bases, and the junction held 6 bases outside the gene matches. This CDR3 contains 16 residues. CDR1 is MDHEN, CDR2 SYDVKM, per germline. The CDR3 sequence is CASRPGLAGATDTQYF. CDR3 nucleotides: TGTGCCAGCAGACCAGGACTAGCGGGAGCTACAGATACGCAGTATTTT.

This chain joins TRBV5-1 and TRBJ2-3; D is unclear. The CDR3 is 16 amino acids. Germline lookup yields CDR1 SGHRS and CDR2 YFSETQ. Trimming stripped 0 bases from V and 1 base from J, with 12 bases between. The CDR3 DNA sequence: TGCGCCAGCAGCTTGGTGGCTCAGGTCGGCACAGATACGCAGTATTTT. Translated: CASSLVAQVGTDTQYF.

This chain joins TRBV5-6 and TRBJ2-1, with D uncertain. Trimming took 4 bases from V and 2 from J, leaving 13 bases between them. This CDR3 is 15 amino acids long. From germline, CDR1 is SGHDT and CDR2 YYEEEE. CDR3 protein: CASSTGTATYNEQFF. CDR3 bases: TGTGCCAGCAGCACCGGTACAGCTACCTACAATGAGCAGTTCTTC.

The J gene is TRBJ2-7, the V gene TRBV6-5; TRBD1 agrees at 7 bases. Looked up from germline, CDR1 is MNHEY and CDR2 is SVGAGI. The CDR3 runs 14 residues. V gave up 4 bases and J gave up 7 bases; unmatched junction bases: 10. The CDR3 sequence is CASSWGQYLGEQYF. As DNA, the CDR3 is TGTGCCAGCAGTTGGGGACAGTACCTGGGGGAGCAGTACTTC.

V usage is TRBV12-5 and J usage is TRBJ2-2; D possibly corresponds to TRBD2 (7 bases). Deletions cut 0 bases from V and 0 bases from J, with 17 bases between. The CDR3 runs 19 residues. Germline V gene data show CDR1 as LGHNT and CDR2 as FRNRAP. This chain's CDR3 is CASGLVRGGRAANTGELFF. The CDR3 DNA reads TGTGCTAGTGGTTTGGTAAGGGGGGGGAGGGCAGCGAACACCGGGGAGCTGTTTTTT.

The gene calls are TRBV28 and TRBJ2-3; D possibly corresponds to TRBD1 (6 bases). The germline CDR1 and CDR2 sequences are MDHEN and SYDVKM. Trimming cost V 7 bases and J 5 bases, with 19 bases left between them. The CDR3 has 15 residues. CDR3 region: CASTRQAAPGDTQYF. The CDR3 bases are TGTGCCAGCACAAGACAGGCAGCCCCGGGAGATACGCAGTATTTT.

The chain couples TRBV4-1 to TRBJ2-1, with D possibly TRBD1 on 6 matching bases. This CDR3 is built from 15 residues. V lost 1 base, J lost 6 bases, and 13 bases lay in between. Germline CDR1 and CDR2: MGHRA and YSYEKL. Here the CDR3 reads CASSQGRGPGNEQFF. CDR3 nucleotide sequence: TGCGCCAGCAGCCAAGGCAGGGGCCCGGGCAATGAGCAGTTCTTC.

The gene calls are TRBV11-2 and TRBJ1-2; D might be TRBD1 (5 bases). The germline gives CDR1 SGHAT, CDR2 FQNNGV. The CDR3 is 13 amino acids. The V gene lost 4 bases and the J gene lost 7 bases, with 13 bases spanning the gap. The CDR3 nucleotides are TGTGCCAGCAGCTACCAGGGTAACGGTGGCTACACCTTC. Translation: CASSYQGNGGYTF.

The rearrangement uses TRBV28 and TRBJ2-1, with TRBD2 matching 11 bases. The length of the CDR3 is 16 residues. The V segment lost 4 bases and the J segment 0 bases; nucleotides outside the gene matches: 2. CDR1 and CDR2 (germline): MDHEN, SYDVKM. In DNA, the CDR3 is TGTGCCAGCAGTTCTAGCGGGAGGATCTCCTACAATGAGCAGTTCTTC. This codes for CASSSSGRISYNEQFF.

The chain employs TRBV19 and TRBJ2-1, with 8 nucleotides matching TRBD2. From germline, CDR1 is LNHDA and CDR2 SQIVND (reference sequence). J gave up 7 bases and V 7 bases, and 15 bases lay outside the gene matches. The CDR3 covers 16 residues. For the CDR3, the DNA is TGTGCCAGTATGGGACTAGGGACACGGTTTGGGAATGAGCAGTTCTTC. It yields the protein CASMGLGTRFGNEQFF. Looking up the rest from reference TRBV19 and TRBJ2-1 gives the full variable domain: DGGITQSPKYLFRKEGQNVTLSCEQNLNHDAMYWYRQDPGQGLRLIYYSQIVNDFQKGDIAEGYSVSREKKESFPLTVTSAQKNPTAFYLCASMGLGTRFGNEQFFGPGTRLTVL.

This sequence joins TRBV5-1 and TRBJ2-7; 7 nucleotides line up with TRBD1. The CDR3 totals 13 residues. The junction had 11 bases not matched to a gene; V was cut back by 4 bases and J by 10 bases. The germline V gene encodes CDR1 SGHRS and CDR2 YFSETQ. In DNA, the CDR3 is TGCGCCAGCAGCCCCCGAGACAGGGCGGGCCAGTACTTC. It specifies CASSPRDRAGQYF.

The chain employs TRBV9 and TRBJ1-2; D remains unclear. V was trimmed by 1 base and J by 9 bases, leaving 16 bases between them. Germline loops: CDR1 SGDLS, CDR2 YYNGEE. The CDR3 loop spans 14 amino acids. CDR3 in amino acids: CASSVSPPRGRYTF. The DNA of the CDR3 is TGTGCCAGCAGCGTAAGCCCCCCGCGAGGCCGCTACACCTTC.